This T cell receptor beta chain was sequenced during a study of blood T cells in healthy people across ages. The V gene lost 5 bases and the J gene lost 6 bases, with 13 bases spanning the gap. Germline V CDR1 and CDR2: SGHRS, YFSETQ. This CDR3 region has 13 residues. A second roughly 6 to 11 cycle PCR used barcoded and J-beta primers. Carrying 12 random nucleotides, a template-switch adaptor labeled each individual cDNA molecule. TCRdb fed the 5' RACE reads into MiXCR, producing one record per CDR3 protein. The data hold more than 1,400,000 distinct CDR3 sequences, with 42% observed a single time. This clonotype was found many times.

This receptor was identified in a young woman in good health. The chain uses TRBV5-1 and TRBJ2-3; D may be TRBD2 (6 bases). The sample comprised blood. The CDR3 protein is CASSGTLGDTQYF. For the CDR3, the DNA is TGCGCCAGCAGTGGGACTCTAGGGGATACGCAGTATTTT.